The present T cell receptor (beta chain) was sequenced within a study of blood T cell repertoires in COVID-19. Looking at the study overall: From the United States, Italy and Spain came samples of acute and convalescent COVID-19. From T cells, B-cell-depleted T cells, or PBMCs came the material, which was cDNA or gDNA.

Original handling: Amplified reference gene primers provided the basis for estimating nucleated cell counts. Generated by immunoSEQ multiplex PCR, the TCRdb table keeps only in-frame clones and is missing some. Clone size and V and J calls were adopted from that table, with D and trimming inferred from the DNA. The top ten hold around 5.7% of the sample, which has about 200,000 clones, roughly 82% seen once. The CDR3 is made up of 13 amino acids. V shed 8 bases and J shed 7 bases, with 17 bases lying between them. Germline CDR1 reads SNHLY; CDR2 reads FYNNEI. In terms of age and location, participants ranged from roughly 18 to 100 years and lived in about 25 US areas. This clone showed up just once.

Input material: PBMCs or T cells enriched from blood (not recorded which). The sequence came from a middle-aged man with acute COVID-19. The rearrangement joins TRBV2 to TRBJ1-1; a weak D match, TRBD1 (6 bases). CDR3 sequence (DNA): TGTGCCAGCCGACGCGAAGGGGGAGATGAAGCTTTCTTT. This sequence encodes CASRREGGDEAFF.